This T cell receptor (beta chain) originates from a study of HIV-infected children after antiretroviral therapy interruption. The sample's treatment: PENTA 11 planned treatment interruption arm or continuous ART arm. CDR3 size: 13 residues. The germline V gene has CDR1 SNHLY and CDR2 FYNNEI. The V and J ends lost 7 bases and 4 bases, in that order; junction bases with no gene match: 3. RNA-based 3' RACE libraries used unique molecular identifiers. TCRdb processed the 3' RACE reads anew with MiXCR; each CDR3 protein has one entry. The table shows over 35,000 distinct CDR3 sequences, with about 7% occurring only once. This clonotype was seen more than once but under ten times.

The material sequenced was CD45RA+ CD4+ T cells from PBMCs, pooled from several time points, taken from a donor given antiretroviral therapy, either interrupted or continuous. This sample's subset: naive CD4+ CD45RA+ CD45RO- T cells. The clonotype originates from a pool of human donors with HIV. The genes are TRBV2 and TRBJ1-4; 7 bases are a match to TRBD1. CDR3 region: CASIGQDNEKLFF. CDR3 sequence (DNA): TGTGCCAGCATAGGACAGGATAATGAAAAACTGTTTTTT.